These 30 T cell receptor beta chains were all obtained from the same sample, sequenced in a study of CD8 T cells in ankylosing spondylitis listed by TCRdb under 2017. Receptor amplification or capture employed 5' RACE. TCRdb lists the instrument as Illumina HiSeq 2500. Starting from the raw public reads, TCRdb applied fastp trimming at Q25, assembled clones with MiXCR and retained in-frame beta chains. Each entry merges the rows of one CDR3 protein and shows their most common DNA and genes. In this sample the table shows about 190,000 distinct CDR3 sequences, around 13% of which occur a single time. 9.5% to 11% of the sample lies in the top ten. Source material: blood, either unsorted or a sorted T cell fraction (not recorded which). These receptors originate from a female donor with ankylosing spondylitis or in good health (not recorded which).

This clonotype occurred many times. V is TRBV12-3 or TRBV12-4 and J is TRBJ1-1; D call uncertain. The V gene lost 6 bases and the J gene lost 5 bases, with 13 bases spanning the gap. CDR3 length equals 13 residues. CDR3 coding DNA: TGTGCCAGCAGCCCCGCGGCGATGACTGAAGCTTTCTTT. Translated: CASSPAAMTEAFF.

This clonotype was detected ten times or more. The V call is TRBV7-2, the J call TRBJ1-2; D perhaps matches TRBD1 (5 bases). Germline CDR1 reads SGHTA; CDR2 reads FQGNSA. CDR3 length: 13 residues. Between the trimmed V and J ends, which lost 5 bases and 0 bases, there was a span of 7 bases. CDR3 coding DNA: TGTGCCAGCAGCCCGACAGCTAACTATGGCTACACCTTC. Amino acid sequence: CASSPTANYGYTF.

The chain is built from TRBV19 and TRBJ2-2; either TRBD1 or TRBD2 may fit D (5 bases each). The CDR3 runs to 15 residues. Trimming took 5 bases from V and 13 from J, leaving 23 bases between them. Germline-derived CDR1 and CDR2 are LNHDA and SQIVND (reference sequence). The CDR3 sequence is CASSPAADTGIWLFF. The CDR3 nucleotides are TGTGCCAGTAGTCCCGCAGCGGACACCGGGATTTGGCTGTTTTTT.

This clonotype was recorded at least ten times. The chain combines TRBV5-1 with TRBJ1-2; no firm D call. Germline CDR1 is SGHRS and CDR2 is YFSETQ. V was pared by 2 bases and J by 6 bases, with 14 bases between. There are 14 residues in the CDR3. The CDR3 sequence is CASSLRSDQNGYTF. Written as DNA, the CDR3 is TGCGCCAGCAGCTTAAGAAGTGACCAAAATGGCTACACCTTC.

A few counts support this clonotype. V usage is TRBV3-1 and J usage is TRBJ2-7; D uncertain. The CDR3 runs to 13 residues. The ends were cut back, 4 bases at V and 4 bases at J, with 11 bases in the middle. Germline loops: CDR1 LGHDT, CDR2 YNNKEL (reference sequence). Here the CDR3 reads CASSPPLRYEQYF. CDR3 coding DNA: TGTGCCAGCAGCCCCCCGTTGCGGTACGAGCAGTACTTC.

This rearrangement joins TRBV5-6 to TRBJ1-1; TRBD1 might be the D (5 bases). Germline V gene sequence: CDR1 SGHDT, CDR2 YYEEEE. With 4 bases removed from V and 8 bases from J, the gap between germline ends came to 12 bases. The CDR3 is 12 amino acids. CDR3 in amino acids: CASSAGRVEAFF. CDR3 DNA sequence: TGTGCCAGCAGCGCGGGGCGGGTGGAAGCTTTCTTT.

In its sample, this clonotype was seen many times. This chain links TRBV6-2 or TRBV6-3 with TRBJ2-1; D is perhaps TRBD1 (6 bases). Per the germline V gene, CDR1 is MNHEY and CDR2 is SVGEGT. The germline V and J ends were trimmed by 5 bases and 6 bases, with 11 bases remaining between them. The CDR3 is 13 residues long. The CDR3, as DNA: TGTGCCAGCAGTCACAGGGTTTTCAATGAGCAGTTCTTC. It codes for CASSHRVFNEQFF.

The sample holds a few counts of this clonotype. V is TRBV5-1 and J is TRBJ2-7; tentatively, D is TRBD1 (5 bases). Trimming shortened V by 0 bases and J by 1 base, and 5 bases separated the two germline ends. Germline lookup yields CDR1 SGHRS and CDR2 YFSETQ. CDR3 length equals 13 residues. DNA of the CDR3: TGCGCCAGCAGCTTGGACAGGTCCTACGAGCAGTACTTC. Translated: CASSLDRSYEQYF.

This clonotype was recorded many times. The V gene is TRBV6-1, the J gene TRBJ2-2; tentatively, D is TRBD2 (6 bases). Trimming shortened V by 6 bases and J by 1 base, and 9 bases separated the two germline ends. The CDR3 runs to 14 residues. The germline V gene encodes CDR1 MNHNS and CDR2 SASEGT. CDR3 amino acids: CASRRDLNTGELFF. Here the CDR3 DNA reads TGTGCCAGCAGGCGGGACTTGAACACCGGGGAGCTGTTTTTT.

The chain links TRBV15 to TRBJ2-2, with no clear D. The CDR3 has 14 amino acids. Germline V gene lookup returns CDR1 LNHNV and CDR2 YYDKDF (reference sequence). V lost 1 base, J lost 6 bases, and 9 bases lay in between. CDR3 residues: CATSRARIAGELFF. CDR3 nucleotides: TGTGCCACCAGCAGAGCCCGGATCGCCGGGGAGCTGTTTTTT. Drawing the rest from reference TRBV15 and TRBJ2-2, the complete variable domain is DAMVIQNPRYQVTQFGKPVTLSCSQTLNHNVMYWYQQKSSQAPKLLFHYYDKDFNNEADTPDNFQSRRPNTSFCFLDIRSPGLGDTAMYLCATSRARIAGELFFGEGSRLTVL.

Note on this clonotype: Since a much larger clone is just one base distant, this may be a read error. CDR3 nucleotide sequence: TGTACTAGCAGCTTAAGCAGCTCGGGCGGGCAAGAGACCCAGTACTTC. This sequence encodes CTSSLSSSGGQETQYF. The chain employs TRBV7-7 and TRBJ2-5; D possibly corresponds to TRBD2 (6 bases). Germline CDR1 is SSHAT and CDR2 is FNYEAQ (reference sequence). The CDR3 spans 16 residues.

Remarks on this clonotype: The junction shows a germline mismatch at one end, possibly a read error. This sequence joins TRBV6-2 or TRBV6-3 and TRBJ2-1; 7 bases are a match to TRBD2. The CDR3 runs 14 residues. Germline lookup yields CDR1 MNHEY and CDR2 SVGEGT. The CDR3, as DNA: TGTGTCAGCAGTGACTCGGGAGGAGGAAATGAGCAGTTCTTC. It is translated as CVSSDSGGGNEQFF.

The rearrangement links TRBV18 to TRBJ1-5; possible D gene TRBD1, 6 bases. The germline V gene encodes CDR1 KGHSH and CDR2 LQKENI. The CDR3 has 17 amino acids. Trimming took 6 bases from V and 7 from J, leaving 25 bases between them. DNA of the CDR3: TGTGCCAGCTCGAACATCCCAGGTGGGGGGCTCGGGCAGCCCCAGCATTTT. It specifies CASSNIPGGGLGQPQHF.

The chain recombines TRBV28 with TRBJ1-2; D is undetermined. The germline V gene has CDR1 MDHEN and CDR2 SYDVKM. CDR3 size: 15 residues. Deletions cut 5 bases from V and 7 bases from J, with 20 bases between. The CDR3 sequence: CASSTADGSGGGYTF. Written as DNA, the CDR3 is TGTGCCAGCAGTACGGCGGACGGATCAGGAGGTGGCTACACCTTC.

This clonotype was found many times. The chain links TRBV2 to TRBJ2-1, with D perhaps given as TRBD1 or TRBD2 (5 bases each). CDR3 length: 14 residues. The ends were cut back, 7 bases at V and 2 bases at J, with 12 bases in the middle. CDR1 is SNHLY and CDR2 is FYNNEI in the germline V gene. CDR3 loop: CASNTGTAYNEQFF. The CDR3 DNA reads TGTGCCAGCAACACCGGGACGGCCTACAATGAGCAGTTCTTC.

The rearrangement joins TRBV7-9 to TRBJ2-2; TRBD2 matches 10 bases. V lost 5 bases and J lost 6; bases outside the gene matches: 6. CDR1 is SEHNR and CDR2 is FQNEAQ in the germline V gene (reference sequence). The CDR3 is 15 residues long. The CDR3 coding sequence is TGTGCCAGCAGCGCAAGCGGGAGGGCCTCCGGGGAGCTGTTTTTT. This codes for CASSASGRASGELFF. The whole variable domain, filled in from reference TRBV7-9 and TRBJ2-2, reads DTGVSQNPRHKITKRGQNVTFRCDPISEHNRLYWYRQTLGQGPEFLTYFQNEAQLEKSRLLSDRFSAERPKGSFSTLEIQRTEQGDSAMYLCASSASGRASGELFFGEGSRLTVL.

The CDR3 sequence: CASSWGGGEDGYTF. DNA of the CDR3: TGTGCCAGCTCGTGGGGCGGCGGAGAAGACGGCTACACCTTC. The V gene is TRBV7-9, the J gene TRBJ1-2; D is possibly TRBD1 (5 bases). The length of the CDR3 is 14 residues. V was pared by 8 bases and J by 8 bases, with 21 bases between. The germline V gene encodes CDR1 SEHNR and CDR2 FQNEAQ (reference sequence).

This clonotype has only a few counts. The rearrangement uses TRBV20-1 and TRBJ1-1; 8 bases fit TRBD1. V trimming: 7 bases; J trimming: 6 bases; junction bases outside the gene matches: 13. The CDR3 sequence is 14 residues long. Per the germline V gene, CDR1 is DFQATT and CDR2 is SNEGSKA (reference sequence). For the CDR3, the DNA is TGCAGTGGGACCGGGACAGGCGTTTTGGCTGAAGCTTTCTTT. It codes for CSGTGTGVLAEAFF.

This clonotype was observed many times. V gene TRBV28 combines with J gene TRBJ1-5; TRBD1 is a possible D gene (5 bases). Germline assignment: CDR1 MDHEN and CDR2 SYDVKM. The length of the CDR3 is 14 residues. V was clipped by 6 bases and J by 6 bases, with 15 bases between them. CDR3 coding DNA: TGTGCCAGCAGATCGCCAGGGCCGACTCAGCCCCAGCATTTT. Its translation: CASRSPGPTQPQHF.

This clonotype was counted a few times. This chain links TRBV5-5 with TRBJ2-7; D unclear. CDR1 and CDR2 from the germline V gene are SGHKS and YYEKEE (reference sequence). The V gene lost 1 base and the J gene lost 6 bases, with 11 bases spanning the gap. This CDR3 has 13 residues. The CDR3 DNA reads TGTGCCAGCAGCTTGACGAGTCTCGGCGAGCAGTACTTC. Protein sequence: CASSLTSLGEQYF.

The chain joins TRBV18 to TRBJ1-4, with D uncertain. Per the germline V gene, CDR1 is KGHSH and CDR2 is LQKENI. The CDR3 is 13 residues long. V lost 2 bases and J 7 bases, leaving 8 bases between the germline ends. For the CDR3, the DNA is TGTGCCAGCTCACCAGGGGAGGGTGAAAAACTGTTTTTT. This codes for CASSPGEGEKLFF.

In this sample, this clonotype turned up many times. The J gene is TRBJ2-7, the V gene TRBV20-1, with 10 bases matching TRBD2. CDR1 DFQATT and CDR2 SNEGSKA come from the germline V gene (reference sequence). The CDR3 has 14 amino acids. The V segment lost 5 bases and the J segment 4 bases; nucleotides outside the gene matches: 8. The CDR3 protein is CSAPLASGSYEQYF. As DNA, the CDR3 is TGCAGTGCTCCTCTGGCTAGCGGGAGTTACGAGCAGTACTTC.

This chain connects TRBV11-3 to TRBJ1-1, with D perhaps TRBD1 (5 bases). Germline V gene sequence: CDR1 SGHNT, CDR2 YENEEA. V dropped 6 bases and J dropped 4 bases, with 12 bases sitting between them. CDR3 length equals 13 residues. For the CDR3, the DNA is TGTGCCAGCAGGGGCCTGGGGGGCACTGAAGCTTTCTTT. Residues: CASRGLGGTEAFF.

Regarding this clonotype: This may come from a read error, since a much larger clone is one base off. The chain combines TRBV20-1 with TRBJ2-7, with a possible D match to TRBD2 (5 bases). CDR3 size: 14 residues. Germline assignment: CDR1 DFQATT and CDR2 SNEGSKA (reference sequence). The V gene lost 4 bases and the J gene lost 3 bases, with 16 bases spanning the gap. The CDR3 sequence: CSATRGISFYEQYF. CDR3 in DNA: TGCAGTGCTACCCGAGGGATTAGCTTCTACGAGCAGTACTTC.

The chain combines TRBV5-1 with TRBJ2-7, with 8 bases aligning to TRBD1. Germline loops: CDR1 SGHRS, CDR2 YFSETQ. Losses at the gene ends were 1 base for V and 5 bases for J; bases not matched to a gene: 5. This CDR3 is built from 14 residues. The CDR3 loop is CASSLTGGRNEQYF. The CDR3 DNA reads as TGCGCCAGCAGCTTGACAGGGGGGAGGAACGAGCAGTACTTC. The full variable domain, rest sourced from reference TRBV5-1 and TRBJ2-7, is KAGVTQTPRYLIKTRGQQVTLSCSPISGHRSVSWYQQTPGQGLQFLFEYFSETQRNKGNFPGRFSGRQFSNSRSEMNVSTLELGDSALYLCASSLTGGRNEQYFGPGTRLTVT.

This sequence joins TRBV19 and TRBJ2-7, with TRBD2 matching 9 bases. J gave up 2 bases and V 3 bases, and 8 bases lay outside the gene matches. Germline values: CDR1 LNHDA, CDR2 SQIVND (reference sequence). CDR3 length equals 16 residues. CDR3 region: CASSMISGSDPYEQYF. For the CDR3, the DNA is TGTGCCAGTAGTATGATTAGCGGGAGTGACCCCTACGAGCAGTACTTC.

This clonotype came up many times. This chain links TRBV29-1 with TRBJ1-2; 10 bases match TRBD1. Germline CDR1 and CDR2: SQVTM and ANQGSEA. CDR3 length equals 13 residues. After removal of 5 bases from V and 7 bases from J, the junction contained 7 bases not matched to a gene. CDR3 in DNA: TGCAGCGTTCCGACAGGGGGCATTGGTGGCTACACCTTC. Translated, it gives CSVPTGGIGGYTF.

This clonotype showed up many times. J is TRBJ1-3 and V is TRBV5-4; D may be TRBD1 (5 bases). This CDR3 is built from 16 residues. Germline CDR1 is SGHNT and CDR2 is YYREEE (reference sequence). The V end lost 3 bases, the J end lost 0 bases, and 13 bases lay between the germline ends. DNA of the CDR3: TGTGCCAGCAGCTGGGACTCCCCGATCTCTGGAAACACCATATATTTT. It is translated as CASSWDSPISGNTIYF. Together with reference TRBV5-4 and TRBJ1-3, the CDR3 gives the full variable domain: ETGVTQSPTHLIKTRGQQVTLRCSSQSGHNTVSWYQQALGQGPQFIFQYYREEENGRGNFPPRFSGLQFPNYSSELNVNALELDDSALYLCASSWDSPISGNTIYFGEGSWLTVV.

This clonotype appeared many times. The gene calls are TRBV12-3 or TRBV12-4 and TRBJ2-1; D remains unclear. This CDR3 spans 17 amino acids. Between the trimmed V and J ends, which lost 6 bases and 4 bases, there was a span of 22 bases. The DNA of the CDR3 is TGTGCCAGCAGACCCCTATCTTGGTTTCCCTATTACAATGAGCAGTTCTTC. It codes for CASRPLSWFPYYNEQFF.

This clonotype was seen many times. The chain uses TRBV7-9 and TRBJ2-4; D may correspond to TRBD1 or TRBD2 (5 bases each). CDR3 length equals 17 residues. CDR1 and CDR2 (germline): SEHNR, FQNEAQ (reference sequence). Trimming shortened V by 2 bases and J by 5 bases, and 19 bases separated the two germline ends. Here the CDR3 DNA reads TGTGCCAGCAGCTTACGGGCCAGCAGGGACGTAGAAAACATTCAGTACTTC. It translates to CASSLRASRDVENIQYF. The whole variable domain, remainder taken from reference TRBV7-9 and TRBJ2-4, is DTGVSQNPRHKITKRGQNVTFRCDPISEHNRLYWYRQTLGQGPEFLTYFQNEAQLEKSRLLSDRFSAERPKGSFSTLEIQRTEQGDSAMYLCASSLRASRDVENIQYFGAGTRLSVL.